The source of this TCR beta chain is a study of graft-versus-host responses after intestinal transplantation. At the level of the study: Anti-thymocyte globulin induction preceded about 3 years of tacrolimus and steroid maintenance in all recipients. Study observations and caveats: In patients with graft-donor T cell macrochimerism, allograft graft-versus-host to host-versus-graft clonal ratios were high. Recipient-marrow GvH clones were detected, some having first appeared in ileum or blood.

This clone was seen only a few times. As yet, its antigen is unknown. V dropped 8 bases and J dropped 3; count of bases not matched to a gene: 8. Germline loops: CDR1 MRHNA, CDR2 SNTAGT. The CDR3 is 15 residues long. Data came from immunoSEQ multiplex PCR; TCRdb stores just in-frame clones and leaves some out. The sample contains 50,000 to 75,000 clones, 90% of which appear only once. This TCR came from a human donor who was the organ donor for an intestinal transplant. The specimen comprised unstimulated CD8+ T cells sorted from spleen or lymph node cells, sampled before transplant. The chain employs TRBV6-4 and TRBJ2-2, with 8 bases that match TRBD2. The DNA for the CDR3 is TGTGCCAGCCGCTCCCGAGCGGGAGACACCGGGGAGCTGTTTTTT. This gives the protein CASRSRAGDTGELFF.